This entry concerns a single T cell receptor (beta chain). Antigen: not known. The trim removed 4 bases at V and 4 bases at J, leaving 13 bases unmatched. Germline CDR1 reads SQVTM; CDR2 reads ANQGSEA. The length of the CDR3 is 16 residues. The method was immunoSEQ multiplex PCR; TCRdb's version includes in-frame clones alone and lacks a portion of them. Found here are approximately 200,000 clones, over 70% of them singletons; the top ten hold 2.5% to 3%. The data are from a study of T cell responses to AZD1222 COVID-19 vaccine. Findings and caveats of the study: Repertoires were obtained solely post-peak T cell response. At baseline, seropositivity was found in only a handful of AZD1222 recipients. Nearly half of the spike-specific TCRs reportedly recognize variant regions that carry no mutations.

The receptor comes from an adult in good health. The chain combines TRBV29-1 with TRBJ1-1, with 9 bases identical to TRBD1. Sequenced material: peripheral blood, taken on day 0 of MenACWY control vaccination. CDR3 sequence reads: CSVVSSLTGGSTEAFF. CDR3 DNA: TGCAGCGTTGTTAGTAGTTTGACAGGGGGTTCCACTGAAGCTTTCTTT.